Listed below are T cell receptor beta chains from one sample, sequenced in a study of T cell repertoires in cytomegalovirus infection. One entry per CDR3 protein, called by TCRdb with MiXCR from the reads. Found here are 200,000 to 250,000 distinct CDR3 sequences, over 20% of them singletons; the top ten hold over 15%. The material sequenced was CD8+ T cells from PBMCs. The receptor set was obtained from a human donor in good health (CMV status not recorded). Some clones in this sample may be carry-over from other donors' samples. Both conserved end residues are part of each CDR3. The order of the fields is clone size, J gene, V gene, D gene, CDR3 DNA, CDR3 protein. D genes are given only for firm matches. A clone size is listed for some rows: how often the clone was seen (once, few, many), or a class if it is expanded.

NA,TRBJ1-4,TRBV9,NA,TGTGCCAGCAGCGCCGGGGGGGCTGGTGAAAAACTGTTTTTT,CASSAGGAGEKLFF
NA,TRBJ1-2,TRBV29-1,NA,TGCAGCTACGACAGGACGCTTTACCTGGATGGCTACACCTTC,CSYDRTLYLDGYTF
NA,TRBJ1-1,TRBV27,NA,TGTGCCAGCAGTTTAGGAAACAGCCCCGGGAACACTGAAGCTTTCTTT,CASSLGNSPGNTEAFF
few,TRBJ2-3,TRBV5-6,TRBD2,TGTGCCAGCAGCTCTACTAGCGTAGTGAGCACAGATACGCAGTATTTT,CASSSTSVVSTDTQYF
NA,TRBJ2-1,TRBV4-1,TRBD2,TGCGCCAGCAGCCAGTTATTCACGCCGGGACTAGCAGTCCATGAGCAGTTCTTC,CASSQLFTPGLAVHEQFF
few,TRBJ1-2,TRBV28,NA,TGTGCCAGCAGTTACCCGAGGGGGGGCGCCACTAACTATGGCTACACCTTC,CASSYPRGGATNYGYTF
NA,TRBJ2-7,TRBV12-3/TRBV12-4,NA,TGTGCCAGCAGTCCTACCACGGGATCCATCTCCTACGAGCAGTACTTC,CASSPTTGSISYEQYF
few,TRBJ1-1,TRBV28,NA,TGTGCCAGCACACTAGAAAGGGTTATGAACACTGAAGCTTTCTTT,CASTLERVMNTEAFF
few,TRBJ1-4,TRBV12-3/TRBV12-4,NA,TGTGCCAGCAGTCCAGACGGATCTAATGAAAAACTGTTTTTT,CASSPDGSNEKLFF
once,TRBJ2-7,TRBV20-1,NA,TGCAGTGCTAGGTCCATTAGCGAGGGGGACTACGAGCAGTACTTC,CSARSISEGDYEQYF
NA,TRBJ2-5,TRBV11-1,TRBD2,TGTGCCAGCAGCTTAGGACTAGCGGGGGCCCACCAAGATTCCCAGTACTTC,CASSLGLAGAHQDSQYF
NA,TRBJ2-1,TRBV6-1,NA,TGTGCCAGCAGTTCCACTAGCTACAATGAGCAGTTCTTC,CASSSTSYNEQFF
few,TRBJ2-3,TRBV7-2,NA,TGTGCCAGCAGCTTACTAGGGCCAGATACGCAGTATTTT,CASSLLGPDTQYF
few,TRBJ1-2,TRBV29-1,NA,TGCAGCGATTCAGGGGACTATGGCTACACCTTC,CSDSGDYGYTF
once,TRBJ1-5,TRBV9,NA,TGTGCCAGCAGTCGGGGGGGGCATCAGCCCCAGCATTTT,CASSRGGHQPQHF
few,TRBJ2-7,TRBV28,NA,TGTGCCAGCAGATCTCCCGGGTACGAGCAGTACTTC,CASRSPGYEQYF
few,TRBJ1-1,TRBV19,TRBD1,TGTGCCAGTAGTATGATTTGGGACAGGGGAAACACTGAAGCTTTCTTT,CASSMIWDRGNTEAFF
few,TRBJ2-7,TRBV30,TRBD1,TGTGCCTGGAGTGGAGACAGGGGCGAGCAGTACTTC,CAWSGDRGEQYF